The 5 T cell receptor beta chains reported below all come from one sample, sequenced in a study of blood T cell repertoires in COVID-19. Profiled with immunoSEQ multiplex PCR; TCRdb holds only in-frame clones, not every one. The sample has 170,000 or so clones, just over 85% seen once. Sequencing used peripheral blood. Source of these receptors: a man in his forties or fifties with active or convalescent COVID-19.

The genes are TRBV7-6 and TRBJ1-1; weak D call: TRBD1 (6 bases). V lost 5 bases, J lost 6 bases, and 16 bases lay in between. The CDR3 has 14 residues. Germline V gene data show CDR1 as SGHVS and CDR2 as FNYEAQ. CDR3 nucleotides: TGTGCCAGCAGCCCACACCAACAGGGATCTGAAGCTTTCTTT. It codes for CASSPHQQGSEAFF.

J is TRBJ1-5 and V is TRBV19, with unresolved D. The CDR3 consists of 17 residues. Germline-derived CDR1 and CDR2 are LNHDA and SQIVND (reference sequence). V dropped 2 bases and J dropped 2 bases, with 16 bases sitting between them. CDR3 protein: CASSIIVTGSRNQPQHF. The CDR3 DNA is TGTGCCAGTAGTATAATCGTAACGGGGTCGCGCAATCAGCCCCAGCATTTT. The whole variable domain, remainder taken from reference TRBV19 and TRBJ1-5, is DGGITQSPKYLFRKEGQNVTLSCEQNLNHDAMYWYRQDPGQGLRLIYYSQIVNDFQKGDIAEGYSVSREKKESFPLTVTSAQKNPTAFYLCASSIIVTGSRNQPQHFGDGTRLSIL.

The V call is TRBV9, the J call TRBJ1-4, with a tentative D call TRBD1 (5 bases). The ends were cut back, 4 bases at V and 7 bases at J, with 17 bases in the middle. The CDR3 covers 15 residues. Germline CDR1 reads SGDLS; CDR2 reads YYNGEE. This CDR3 is CASSPRAGQPEKLFF. The CDR3 DNA is TGTGCCAGCAGCCCACGGGCGGGGCAGCCTGAAAAACTGTTTTTT.

The rearrangement uses TRBV19 and TRBJ1-2; tentatively, D is TRBD1 (5 bases). The germline V gene encodes CDR1 LNHDA and CDR2 SQIVND (reference sequence). With 3 bases removed from V and 3 bases from J, the gap between germline ends came to 11 bases. The CDR3 loop spans 14 amino acids. The CDR3 DNA is TGTGCCAGTAGTATTGACAGAAAGGACTATGGCTACACCTTC. Translated: CASSIDRKDYGYTF.

The V call is TRBV9, the J call TRBJ2-2, with 8 nucleotides matching TRBD2. The CDR3 length is 15 residues. Germline V lookup: CDR1 SGDLS, CDR2 YYNGEE. The trim removed 7 bases at V and 4 bases at J, leaving 9 bases unmatched. The DNA for the CDR3 is TGTGCCAGCGGAGGCGTCGGGAGGGTCACCGGGGAGCTGTTTTTT. Translating it yields CASGGVGRVTGELFF. The entire variable domain, with the rest obtained from reference TRBV9 and TRBJ2-2, is as follows: DSGVTQTPKHLITATGQRVTLRCSPRSGDLSVYWYQQSLDQGLQFLIQYYNGEERAKGNILERFSAQQFPDLHSELNLSSLELGDSALYFCASGGVGRVTGELFFGEGSRLTVL.